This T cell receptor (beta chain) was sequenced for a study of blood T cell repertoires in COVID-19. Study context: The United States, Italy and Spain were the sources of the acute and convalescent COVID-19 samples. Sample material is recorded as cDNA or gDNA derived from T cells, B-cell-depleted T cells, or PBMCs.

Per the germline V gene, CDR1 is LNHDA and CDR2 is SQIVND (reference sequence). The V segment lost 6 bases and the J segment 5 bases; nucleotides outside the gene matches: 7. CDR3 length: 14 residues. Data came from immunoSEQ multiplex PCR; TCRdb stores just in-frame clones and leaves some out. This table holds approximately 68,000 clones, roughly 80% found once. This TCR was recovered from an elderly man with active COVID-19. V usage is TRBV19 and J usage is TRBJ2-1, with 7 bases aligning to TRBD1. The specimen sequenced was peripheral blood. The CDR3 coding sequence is TGTGCCAGTAGAACAGGGGTGGCCCACAATGAGCAGTTCTTC. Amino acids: CASRTGVAHNEQFF.